This T cell receptor (beta chain) was captured in a study of cytomegalovirus exposure and HLA in healthy donors. The wider study: Samples from HLA-typed donors yielded about 85 million unique TCRs in an early data release. The study, taken as a whole, reports: From TCR beta sequences, most subjects' HLA-A and HLA-B alleles were reportedly predicted accurately. One variant, a missense change in DCLRE1C, was linked in a later analysis to TCR beta V- and J-gene trimming. CMV antigen specificity was confirmed in vitro for a few CMV-associated chains.

V was trimmed by 5 bases and J by 1 base, leaving 13 bases between them. Germline CDR1 is MDHEN and CDR2 is SYDVKM. The CDR3 is made up of 15 amino acids. Primers: 60 Vbeta forward and 13 Jbeta reverse. Profiling relied on immunoSEQ multiplex PCR, and the TCRdb table lists in-frame clones only, not all of them. The table lists roughly 98,000 clones, around 82% of them singletons. Turning to this clone: The antigen is undetermined.

Material for sequencing was PBMCs. V gene TRBV28 combines with J gene TRBJ2-3; D is undetermined. The TCR was taken from a man aged 35 to 55 in good health and CMV-seronegative. CDR3 DNA sequence: TGTGCCAGCAGTACCGTAGCTCTTGGCACAGATACGCAGTATTTT. Translation gives CASSTVALGTDTQYF.